The clone carrying this T cell receptor (beta chain) came up a few times. The sample belongs to a study of T cell repertoires in cytomegalovirus infection. TCRdb processed the reads anew with MiXCR; each CDR3 protein has one entry. The sample has approximately 250,000 distinct CDR3 sequences; 22% are singletons. Sequenced sample: CD8+ T cells from PBMCs. This clonotype was sampled from a human donor in good health (CMV status not recorded). Some clones in this sample may be carry-over from other donors' samples.

The CDR3, as DNA: TGTGCCAGCAGTTTTGAAGGGATGCGCTCTGGGGCCAACGTCCTGACTTTC. Residues: CASSFEGMRSGANVLTF. This rearrangement joins TRBV27 to TRBJ2-6; D unresolved. This CDR3 has 17 residues. In germline, CDR1 is MNHEY, CDR2 SMNVEV (reference sequence). Trimming stripped 3 bases from V and 0 bases from J, with 12 bases between.